These 24 T cell receptor beta chains were all obtained from the same sample, sequenced in a study of T-cell memory formation after mild COVID-19. Each CDR3 protein is one row after TCRdb ran MiXCR on the 5' RACE reads. The sample yields around 300,000 distinct CDR3 sequences, around 17% seen once. Sequences were obtained from PBMCs or a T cell subset sorted from them (not recorded which). These receptors were obtained from a man aged 18 to 29 who had mild COVID-19 (a few samples of this study predate the infection). Cell type and time point are not known.

The chain joins TRBV4-3 to TRBJ1-2, with 9 nucleotides matching TRBD1. The ends lost 3 bases at V and 2 bases at J; junction bases unmatched: 10. Germline loops: CDR1 LGHNA, CDR2 YSLEER. CDR3 length: 17 residues. The CDR3 loop is CASSQVQGALRNYGYTF. The CDR3 region has the DNA TGCGCCAGCAGCCAGGTACAGGGGGCCTTAAGGAACTATGGCTACACCTTC.

The chain carries TRBV25-1 and TRBJ2-7; D gene uncertain. The germline CDR1 and CDR2 sequences are MGHDK and SYGVNS. The length of the CDR3 is 13 residues. V lost 10 bases and J 5 bases, leaving 18 bases between the germline ends. The chain's CDR3 is CATTSPNANEQYF. The CDR3 nucleotides read TGTGCCACCACTTCTCCGAACGCCAACGAGCAGTACTTC.

This clonotype was picked up a small number of times. CDR3 protein: CASSPPGQSIYGYTF. The DNA of the CDR3 is TGTGCCAGCTCACCCCCGGGACAGAGCATCTATGGCTACACCTTC. The J gene is TRBJ1-2, the V gene TRBV18; 7 bases line up with TRBD1. Germline V gives CDR1 KGHSH, CDR2 LQKENI. The CDR3 has 15 residues. The V segment lost 3 bases and the J segment 4 bases; nucleotides outside the gene matches: 8.

This clonotype was counted at least ten times. The chain couples TRBV7-9 to TRBJ1-2; D is uncertain. Trimming shortened V by 3 bases and J by 8 bases, and 13 bases separated the two germline ends. The germline gives CDR1 SEHNR, CDR2 FQNEAQ (reference sequence). The CDR3 consists of 13 residues. The CDR3 is CASSFSETRGYTF. CDR3 in DNA: TGTGCCAGCAGCTTTTCGGAAACGAGGGGCTACACCTTC.

The rearrangement uses TRBV6-2 or TRBV6-3 and TRBJ2-4; D gene unclear. This CDR3 contains 15 residues. V dropped 5 bases and J dropped 6 bases, with 17 bases sitting between them. Per the germline V gene, CDR1 is MNHEY and CDR2 is SVGEGT. CDR3 nucleotide sequence: TGTGCCAGCAGTCAGGAGAAAATTTCCGCAAACATTCAGTACTTC. Translating it yields CASSQEKISANIQYF.

This clonotype was seen only a few times. The CDR3: CASSQDTWRGESDEQFF. CDR3 in DNA: TGCGCCAGCAGCCAAGATACCTGGCGGGGGGAGTCTGATGAGCAGTTCTTC. The V and J genes are TRBV4-3 and TRBJ2-1; 8 bases are a match to TRBD2. After removal of 0 bases from V and 8 bases from J, the junction contained 12 bases not matched to a gene. This CDR3 has 17 amino acids. CDR1 is LGHNA and CDR2 is YSLEER in the germline V gene.

This clonotype was detected a few times. The chain joins TRBV19 to TRBJ2-5; D is uncertain. The CDR3 spans 14 residues. V gave up 5 bases and J gave up 2 bases, with 12 bases separating them. Germline V gene data show CDR1 as LNHDA and CDR2 as SQIVND (reference sequence). The CDR3 DNA is TGTGCCAGTAGTCCCGTTGGGGAACAAGAGACCCAGTACTTC. Translated: CASSPVGEQETQYF.

For the CDR3, the DNA is TGTGCCAGCAGTGGCTTTCAGGGGGCGGTCGGTCAGCCCCAGCATTTT. Its translation: CASSGFQGAVGQPQHF. The V and J genes are TRBV2 and TRBJ1-5, with 8 nucleotides matching TRBD1. The germline gives CDR1 SNHLY, CDR2 FYNNEI. The CDR3 length is 16 residues. V lost 4 bases to trimming and J lost 6 bases; unmatched junction nucleotides: 11.

The V gene is TRBV20-1, the J gene TRBJ2-7, with 8 bases fitting TRBD1. Unmatched junction bases numbered 3, after V lost 3 bases and J lost 2 bases. From germline, CDR1 is DFQATT and CDR2 SNEGSKA (reference sequence). This CDR3 spans 13 amino acids. The CDR3 bases are TGCAGTGCTAGTATCAGGGGGCCCTACGAGCAGTACTTC. Protein: CSASIRGPYEQYF.

The rearrangement joins TRBV28 to TRBJ1-5; possible D gene TRBD1, 6 bases. Germline V gene sequence: CDR1 MDHEN, CDR2 SYDVKM. The CDR3 spans 14 residues. Trimming removed 7 bases from V and 7 bases from J, with 17 bases in between. CDR3 sequence (DNA): TGTGCCAGCACCACTCGGGGGGCCTGGCAGCCCCAGCATTTT. Its translation is CASTTRGAWQPQHF.

This chain uses TRBV12-3 or TRBV12-4 with TRBJ2-3; 8 bases match TRBD1. The CDR3 is 14 residues long. With 10 bases clipped from V and 2 bases from J, the junction kept 8 bases outside the gene matches. CDR3 amino acids: CATAQGALTDTQYF. The CDR3 coding sequence is TGTGCCACGGCTCAGGGGGCCCTCACAGATACGCAGTATTTT.

The chain employs TRBV9 and TRBJ2-1, with a tentative D call TRBD2 (6 bases). Trimming cost V 3 bases and J 9 bases, with 19 bases left between them. Germline V gene data show CDR1 as SGDLS and CDR2 as YYNGEE. This CDR3 has 15 amino acids. The CDR3 coding sequence is TGTGCCAGCAGCGAGGCCCCCTCGGGGGATGGTGAGCAGTTCTTC. Its protein is CASSEAPSGDGEQFF.

The rearrangement links TRBV5-1 to TRBJ1-2; TRBD1 matches at 9 bases. The germline gives CDR1 SGHRS, CDR2 YFSETQ. The CDR3 sequence is 15 residues long. V was pared by 5 bases and J by 8 bases, with 13 bases of the junction left unmatched. The CDR3: CASSSRGQGLWGYTF. The CDR3 DNA is TGCGCCAGCAGTTCGCGCGGACAGGGGTTGTGGGGCTACACCTTC. Together with reference TRBV5-1 and TRBJ1-2, the CDR3 gives the full variable domain: KAGVTQTPRYLIKTRGQQVTLSCSPISGHRSVSWYQQTPGQGLQFLFEYFSETQRNKGNFPGRFSGRQFSNSRSEMNVSTLELGDSALYLCASSSRGQGLWGYTFGSGTRLTVV.

The gene calls are TRBV9 and TRBJ2-7; D might be TRBD1 (6 bases). V lost 2 bases, J lost 4 bases, and 13 bases lay in between. Per the germline V gene, CDR1 is SGDLS and CDR2 is YYNGEE. The CDR3 covers 14 residues. CDR3 coding DNA: TGTGCCAGCAGCGTCGCCGGGACAACTTACGAGCAGTACTTC. Its protein product is CASSVAGTTYEQYF.

This clonotype appeared a few times. The chain uses TRBV7-9 and TRBJ1-1; D not certain. The germline gives CDR1 SEHNR, CDR2 FQNEAQ (reference sequence). Trimming stripped 1 base from V and 4 bases from J, with 10 bases between. The CDR3 contains 14 residues. The CDR3, as DNA: TGTGCCAGCAGCTTAGTGTTTTCTGGCACTGAAGCTTTCTTT. It codes for CASSLVFSGTEAFF.

This rearrangement joins TRBV19 to TRBJ1-1; 8 bases agree with TRBD1. The CDR3 spans 15 residues. Germline CDR1 LNHDA, CDR2 SQIVND (reference sequence). V gave up 7 bases and J gave up 3 bases; unmatched junction bases: 10. DNA for the CDR3: TGTGCCAGTACCCGACAGGGGTTGCTTGACACTGAAGCTTTCTTT. This sequence encodes CASTRQGLLDTEAFF.

This clonotype appeared many times. V and J are TRBV24-1 and TRBJ2-3; TRBD2 matches 13 bases. CDR1 is KGHDR, CDR2 SFDVKD, per germline. The length of the CDR3 is 15 residues. V was clipped by 6 bases and J by 6 bases; unmatched bases: 5. The CDR3 DNA is TGTGCCACCAGTTATGGGACTAGCGGGGTGGATACGCAGTATTTT. Protein sequence: CATSYGTSGVDTQYF.

The chain recombines TRBV7-9 with TRBJ2-7, with D possibly being TRBD1 or TRBD2 (5 bases each). Germline V gives CDR1 SEHNR, CDR2 FQNEAQ (reference sequence). Between the trimmed V and J ends, which lost 6 bases and 7 bases, there was a span of 19 bases. The CDR3 runs 14 residues. Written as DNA, the CDR3 is TGTGCCAGCAGGGGCCTGGGACGGGCCGAAGAGCAGTACTTC. Amino acid sequence: CASRGLGRAEEQYF. Full variable domain (missing parts from reference TRBV7-9 and TRBJ2-7): DTGVSQNPRHKITKRGQNVTFRCDPISEHNRLYWYRQTLGQGPEFLTYFQNEAQLEKSRLLSDRFSAERPKGSFSTLEIQRTEQGDSAMYLCASRGLGRAEEQYFGPGTRLTVT.

The chain recombines TRBV7-3 with TRBJ2-2; maybe TRBD2 (5 bases). V was clipped by 6 bases and J by 0 bases, with 11 bases between them. Germline V gene lookup returns CDR1 SGHTA and CDR2 FQGTGA. The CDR3 loop spans 15 amino acids. In DNA, the CDR3 is TGTGCCAGCAGTCAGCGGACTGCGAACACCGGGGAGCTGTTTTTT. This gives the protein CASSQRTANTGELFF. Looking up the rest from reference TRBV7-3 and TRBJ2-2 gives the full variable domain: GAGVSQTPSNKVTEKGKYVELRCDPISGHTALYWYRQSLGQGPEFLIYFQGTGAADDSGLPNDRFFAVRPEGSVSTLKIQRTERGDSAVYLCASSQRTANTGELFFGEGSRLTVL.

On this clonotype itself: One end of the junction varies from germline; a read error may be responsible. This sequence joins TRBV12-3 or TRBV12-4 and TRBJ1-2; 9 bases are shared with TRBD1. CDR3 length equals 15 residues. In DNA, the CDR3 is TGTGCCAGCAGTCCCTGGGACAGGGAGGGCTATGGATACACCTTC. This gives the protein CASSPWDREGYGYTF.

The chain couples TRBV2 to TRBJ2-7, with 7 bases aligning to TRBD1. V shed 7 bases and J 7 bases; nucleotides not matched to a gene: 10. This CDR3 region has 13 residues. CDR1 SNHLY and CDR2 FYNNEI come from the germline V gene. The CDR3, as DNA: TGTGCCAGCACTCTTGACAGGGATGAGGAGCAGTACTTC. Its translation is CASTLDRDEEQYF.

This sequence joins TRBV19 and TRBJ2-7; perhaps TRBD2 as D (5 bases). Trimming stripped 5 bases from V and 3 bases from J, with 14 bases between. The CDR3 has 14 amino acids. CDR1 is LNHDA, CDR2 SQIVND, per germline (reference sequence). Here the CDR3 reads CASSDLSGSYEQYF. The CDR3 nucleotides are TGTGCCAGTAGTGATCTGTCGGGAAGCTACGAGCAGTACTTC.

The chain combines TRBV12-3 or TRBV12-4 with TRBJ1-1; D gene unclear. The CDR3 contains 13 residues. Trimming pared 2 bases from V and 4 bases from J, leaving 8 bases between. CDR3 loop: CASSLLAGTEAFF. CDR3 nucleotide sequence: TGTGCCAGCAGTTTATTGGCGGGCACTGAAGCTTTCTTT.

This clonotype appeared many times. The chain joins TRBV5-1 to TRBJ2-7, with 9 bases lining up with TRBD2. The CDR3 spans 16 residues. Germline-derived CDR1 and CDR2 are SGHRS and YFSETQ. Germline trimming cut 3 bases from V and 2 bases from J; bases unmatched to any gene: 9. CDR3 residues: CASSSNSGGIAYEQYF. The DNA for the CDR3 is TGCGCCAGCAGCTCGAATAGCGGGGGAATCGCCTACGAGCAGTACTTC.